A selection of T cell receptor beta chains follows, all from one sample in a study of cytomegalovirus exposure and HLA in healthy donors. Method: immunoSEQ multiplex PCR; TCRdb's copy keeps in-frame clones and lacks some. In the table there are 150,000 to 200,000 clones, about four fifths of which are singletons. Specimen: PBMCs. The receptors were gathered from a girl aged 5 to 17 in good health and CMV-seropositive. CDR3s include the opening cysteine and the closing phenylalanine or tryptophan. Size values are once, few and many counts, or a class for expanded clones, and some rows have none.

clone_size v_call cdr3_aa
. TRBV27 CASSLKGPLGYEQFF
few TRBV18 CASSPTGLAQPQHF
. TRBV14 CASSQGGLGQETQYF
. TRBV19 CASSRGQGWETQYF
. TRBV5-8 CASSSLPEKGYTF
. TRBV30 CAWRRSGYTEAFF
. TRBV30 CAWSRPGPTEAFF
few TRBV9 CASSVGQGTEAFF
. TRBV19 CASRSDSGGAPNEQFF
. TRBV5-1 CASSLRVEGTEGATF
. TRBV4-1 CASSPRPWGATNYGYTF
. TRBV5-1 CASSRLTSGGTDTQYF
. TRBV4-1 CASSLRGGTGELFF
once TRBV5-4 CASSPAPTGGSGNTIYF
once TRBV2 CASSEYTTQETQYF
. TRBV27 CASSPRDRVDNQPQHF
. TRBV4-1 CASSQEQGFTDTQYF
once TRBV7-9 CASSPTRTRDRENTEAFF
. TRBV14 CASSQNELAGDTGELFF
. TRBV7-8 CASSLRMNRGTDTQYF
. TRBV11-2 CASSIPGQGAQGYTF
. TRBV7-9 CASSFPTGGDTEAFF
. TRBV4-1 CASSQDLSGGNTEAFF
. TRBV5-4 CASSPGTGKNGVTEAFF
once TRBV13 CASSLPPGDTIYF
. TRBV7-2 CASSFPGQGVAGELFF
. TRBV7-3 CASSPRAGHYEQYF
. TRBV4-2 CASSQVLSNQPQHF
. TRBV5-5 CASSKPAGDPYYEQYF